This T cell receptor (beta chain) is from a study of blood T cell repertoires in COVID-19. Study at large: Samples representing acute and convalescent COVID-19 were sourced from the United States, Italy and Spain.

This CDR3 is built from 14 residues. V was clipped by 4 bases and J by 2 bases; unmatched bases: 4. Per the germline V gene, CDR1 is LGHDT and CDR2 is YNNKEL (reference sequence). In the original workflow: Amplification of reference gene primers was used by the study to estimate nucleated cell counts. The table came from immunoSEQ multiplex PCR; TCRdb's copy has only in-frame clones and leaves some out. V and J calls and clone size are as listed in that table; D and trimming were resolved from the DNA. The data contain some 120,000 clones, 84% of them singletons. The chain uses TRBV3-1 (or the pseudogene TRBV3-2) and TRBJ1-2; 7 bases line up with TRBD1. Source material: peripheral blood. The receptor was isolated from a human donor in a cohort sampled during active COVID-19. CDR3 DNA: TGTGCCAGCAGCCGAGGGACAGAGAACTATGGCTACACCTTC. Translated: CASSRGTENYGYTF.